One sample yielded the 31 T cell receptor beta chains listed below, sequenced in a study of blood T cell repertoires in COVID-19. Only in-frame clones appear in the TCRdb table, and some are missing; sequencing was by immunoSEQ multiplex PCR. In the table there are 180,000 or so clones, over 70% of which are singletons. The sequencing input was PBMCs or T cells enriched from blood (not recorded which). Receptors originate from a man aged 45-65 years who had recovered from COVID-19.

The J gene is TRBJ2-1, the V gene TRBV19; 8 bases map to TRBD1. The CDR3 spans 13 residues. Per the germline V gene, CDR1 is LNHDA and CDR2 is SQIVND (reference sequence). J lost 7 bases, V lost 5 bases, and 4 bases had no gene match. The CDR3 DNA sequence: TGTGCCAGTAGTTGGGACAGGTCAAATGAGCAGTTCTTC. This encodes CASSWDRSNEQFF.

This clone was found once. This sequence joins TRBV5-5 and TRBJ2-5; perhaps TRBD2 as D (5 bases). The V gene lost 4 bases and the J gene lost 0 bases, with 7 bases spanning the gap. The germline V gene has CDR1 SGHKS and CDR2 YYEKEE (reference sequence). The CDR3 covers 13 residues. The CDR3, as DNA: TGTGCCAGCAGCGGGAGTAACCAAGAGACCCAGTACTTC. The encoded protein is CASSGSNQETQYF.

The rearrangement links TRBV5-6 to TRBJ2-1, with D perhaps matching TRBD2 (6 bases). V lost 2 bases and J lost 0, with 18 bases in between. In germline, CDR1 is SGHDT, CDR2 YYEEEE. The CDR3 has 18 residues. CDR3 in amino acids: CASSFYGGTGSSYNEQFF. In DNA form, the CDR3 reads TGTGCCAGCAGCTTTTATGGGGGGACCGGGAGCTCCTACAATGAGCAGTTCTTC.

The chain joins TRBV19 to TRBJ1-1; no definite D call. Germline V gene data show CDR1 as LNHDA and CDR2 as SQIVND (reference sequence). This CDR3 is 13 amino acids long. Trimming left V 6 bases short and J 2 bases short, with 10 bases between. CDR3 region: CASRRGLNTEAFF. The CDR3 nucleotides read TGTGCCAGTAGACGTGGGCTTAACACTGAAGCTTTCTTT.

The CDR3 here is CASSLGQGNQPQHF. As DNA, the CDR3 is TGTGCCAGTAGTCTCGGACAGGGTAATCAGCCCCAGCATTTT. The chain recombines TRBV19 with TRBJ1-5; 8 bases fit TRBD1. Germline V gene data show CDR1 as LNHDA and CDR2 as SQIVND (reference sequence). This CDR3 contains 14 residues. V was pared by 5 bases and J by 4 bases, with 4 bases of the junction left unmatched.

J is TRBJ2-1 and V is TRBV7-6; 7 bases are a match to TRBD2. The CDR3 loop spans 15 amino acids. Germline CDR1 SGHVS, CDR2 FNYEAQ. The trim removed 7 bases at V and 5 bases at J, leaving 11 bases unmatched. This CDR3 reads CASIQGLRGDNEQFF. For the CDR3, the DNA is TGTGCCAGCATCCAGGGACTTCGGGGGGACAATGAGCAGTTCTTC. Full variable domain (rest looked up from reference TRBV7-6 and TRBJ2-1): GAGVSQSPRYKVTKRGQDVALRCDPISGHVSLYWYRQALGQGPEFLTYFNYEAQQDKSGLPNDRFSAERPEGSISTLTIQRTEQRDSAMYRCASIQGLRGDNEQFFGPGTRLTVL.

The chain links TRBV1 to TRBJ1-5; TRBD1, the table's D call, lacks a check against the DNA. TRBV1 is a recognized pseudogene. The CDR3 extends over 15 amino acids. The CDR3 DNA reads as TGCACCAGCAGCCAGGGGACAGGTCTCAATCAGCCCCAGCATTTT. As protein: CTSSQGTGLNQPQHF.

The rearrangement joins TRBV19 to TRBJ1-5; D possibly corresponds to TRBD1 (5 bases). CDR1 LNHDA and CDR2 SQIVND come from the germline V gene (reference sequence). Between the trimmed V and J ends, which lost 4 bases and 4 bases, there was a span of 17 bases. The CDR3 is 16 amino acids. The CDR3 here is CASSKKTGLGNQPQHF. CDR3 coding DNA: TGTGCCAGTAGTAAGAAAACAGGTCTTGGGAATCAGCCCCAGCATTTT. The whole variable domain, remainder taken from reference TRBV19 and TRBJ1-5, is DGGITQSPKYLFRKEGQNVTLSCEQNLNHDAMYWYRQDPGQGLRLIYYSQIVNDFQKGDIAEGYSVSREKKESFPLTVTSAQKNPTAFYLCASSKKTGLGNQPQHFGDGTRLSIL.

This rearrangement joins TRBV9 to TRBJ1-6; 8 bases are shared with TRBD1. Germline V gene sequence: CDR1 SGDLS, CDR2 YYNGEE. The length of the CDR3 is 14 residues. Unmatched junction bases numbered 3, after V lost 2 bases and J lost 8 bases. The CDR3: CASSVTGVDSPLHF. CDR3 DNA sequence: TGTGCCAGCAGCGTGACAGGGGTGGATTCACCCCTCCACTTT. The entire variable domain, with the rest obtained from reference TRBV9 and TRBJ1-6, is as follows: DSGVTQTPKHLITATGQRVTLRCSPRSGDLSVYWYQQSLDQGLQFLIQYYNGEERAKGNILERFSAQQFPDLHSELNLSSLELGDSALYFCASSVTGVDSPLHFGNGTRLTVT.

The gene calls are TRBV7-8 and TRBJ1-5; possibly TRBD1 for D (6 bases). From germline, CDR1 is SGHVS and CDR2 FQNEAQ. V shed 2 bases and J shed 7 bases, with 12 bases lying between them. CDR3 size: 14 residues. Written as DNA, the CDR3 is TGTGCCAGCAGCTTAACGTGGGGGCCGCAGCCCCAGCATTTT. Its protein product is CASSLTWGPQPQHF.

V is TRBV5-5 and J is TRBJ1-5; 9 positions agree with TRBD1. The V gene end was trimmed by 4 bases and the J gene end by 2 bases; junction bases not matched to a gene: 7. The CDR3 has 16 residues. Germline V gives CDR1 SGHKS, CDR2 YYEKEE (reference sequence). The CDR3 sequence: CASSTMDRGGNQPQHF. CDR3 nucleotides: TGTGCCAGCAGCACCATGGACAGGGGAGGCAATCAGCCCCAGCATTTT.

This chain uses TRBV15 with TRBJ2-5; 7 positions agree with TRBD2. Germline CDR1 reads LNHNV; CDR2 reads YYDKDF (reference sequence). The length of the CDR3 is 13 residues. Losses at the gene ends were 4 bases for V and 4 bases for J; bases not matched to a gene: 3. As DNA, the CDR3 is TGTGCCACCAGCACTGGGGGGGGAGAGACCCAGTACTTC. It is translated as CATSTGGGETQYF.

The genes are TRBV13 and TRBJ2-7; 9 bases line up with TRBD1. V lost 5 bases to trimming and J lost 4 bases; unmatched junction nucleotides: 12. The CDR3 spans 16 residues. CDR1 and CDR2 (germline): PRHDT, FYEKMQ (reference sequence). The CDR3 sequence is CASSRVEGQGSYEQYF. The CDR3 bases are TGTGCCAGCAGCCGCGTAGAGGGACAGGGAAGTTACGAGCAGTACTTC.

The chain joins TRBV9 to TRBJ2-7, with 9 positions matching TRBD2. Germline values: CDR1 SGDLS, CDR2 YYNGEE. Trimming removed 4 bases from V and 7 bases from J; junction bases left unmatched: 6. There are 13 residues in the CDR3. CDR3 sequence reads: CASSMGLAGEQYF. The CDR3 DNA sequence: TGTGCCAGCAGCATGGGACTAGCTGGTGAGCAGTACTTC.

This clone was counted once. The V call is TRBV29-1, the J call TRBJ1-5; 9 bases line up with TRBD1. V shed 5 bases and J 4 bases; nucleotides not matched to a gene: 6. Per germline, CDR1 SQVTM and CDR2 ANQGSEA. CDR3 size: 14 residues. The CDR3 sequence is CSVSKGTGNQPQHF. For the CDR3, the DNA is TGCAGCGTTTCGAAGGGGACAGGGAATCAGCCCCAGCATTTT.

This chain uses TRBV25-1 with TRBJ1-2; 8 positions match TRBD1. The germline CDR1 and CDR2 sequences are MGHDK and SYGVNS. The trim removed 4 bases at V and 4 bases at J, leaving 5 bases unmatched. This CDR3 spans 14 amino acids. CDR3 DNA sequence: TGTGCCAGCAGTGGAGGCAGGGGGCTCTATGGCTACACCTTC. This translates into CASSGGRGLYGYTF.

CDR3 sequence reads: CASSEYLLGRRNQPQHF. CDR3 nucleotides: TGTGCCAGCAGTGAATACCTGCTGGGGAGGAGGAATCAGCCCCAGCATTTT. The V gene is TRBV2, the J gene TRBJ1-5; D unresolved. Germline lookup yields CDR1 SNHLY and CDR2 FYNNEI. This CDR3 is 17 amino acids long. Trimming left V 2 bases short and J 4 bases short, with 18 bases between.

V and J are TRBV24-1 and TRBJ2-7; the match to TRBD1 covers 8 bases. Germline values: CDR1 KGHDR, CDR2 SFDVKD. CDR3 length: 15 residues. V trimming: 9 bases; J trimming: 3 bases; junction bases outside the gene matches: 12. CDR3 in amino acids: CATSPGGRSDYEQYF. CDR3 coding DNA: TGTGCCACCTCACCAGGGGGCCGCTCGGACTACGAGCAGTACTTC.

This chain joins TRBV4-2 and TRBJ2-3; 8 nucleotides line up with TRBD2. Germline CDR1 is LGHNA and CDR2 is YNFKEQ. V lost 0 bases, J lost 2 bases, and 10 bases stayed unmatched. The CDR3 covers 18 residues. CDR3 in DNA: TGTGCCAGCAGCCAAGACTTAACTAGCGGTCGTCCCACAGATACGCAGTATTTT. Amino acids: CASSQDLTSGRPTDTQYF.

This clone showed up many times. This chain links TRBV18 with TRBJ1-1; TRBD1 matches at 7 bases. The V gene's germline CDR1 is KGHSH and CDR2 LQKENI. The trim removed 6 bases at V and 3 bases at J, leaving 16 bases unmatched. The CDR3 extends over 17 amino acids. The CDR3 DNA sequence: TGTGCCAGCTCCATCAGACAGACAGGGAGACTCTACACTGAAGCTTTCTTT. Amino acids: CASSIRQTGRLYTEAFF.

The V gene is TRBV5-1, the J gene TRBJ2-1; D is unclear. Germline loops: CDR1 SGHRS, CDR2 YFSETQ. The V gene lost 4 bases and the J gene lost 4 bases, with 9 bases spanning the gap. The CDR3 contains 13 residues. DNA for the CDR3: TGCGCCAGCAGCCCAACAAGTTACAATGAGCAGTTCTTC. As protein: CASSPTSYNEQFF.

For this clone: Compared with germline, one end of the junction differs, possibly owing to a read error. The chain employs TRBV7-7 and TRBJ2-2; D is possibly TRBD1 (5 bases). The CDR3 runs 16 residues. The germline gives CDR1 SSHAT, CDR2 FNYEAQ (reference sequence). CDR3: CASSLSGASGTGELFF. The CDR3 nucleotides read TGTGCTAGCAGCTTATCTGGGGCCTCAGGCACCGGGGAGCTGTTTTTT. Drawing the rest from reference TRBV7-7 and TRBJ2-2, the complete variable domain is GAGVSQSPRYKVTKRGQDVTLRCDPISSHATLYWYQQALGQGPEFLTYFNYEAQPDKSGLPSDRFSAERPEGSISTLTIQRTEQRDSAMYRCASSLSGASGTGELFFGEGSRLTVL.

The chain uses TRBV19 and TRBJ1-1; no clear D gene. This CDR3 comprises 13 residues. V shed 10 bases and J shed 5 bases, with 17 bases lying between them. Germline CDR1 is LNHDA and CDR2 is SQIVND (reference sequence). CDR3 DNA sequence: TGTGCCACCCCGGCCTTCCCGAGGACTGAAGCTTTCTTT. Its translation is CATPAFPRTEAFF.

This clone was observed many times. The chain carries TRBV12-5 and TRBJ1-4, with D tentatively TRBD1 (6 bases). CDR1 LGHNT and CDR2 FRNRAP come from the germline V gene. CDR3 length equals 12 residues. V dropped 11 bases and J dropped 4 bases, with 11 bases sitting between them. The CDR3 protein is CADGGINEKLFF. For the CDR3, the DNA is TGTGCTGATGGGGGCATTAATGAAAAACTGTTTTTT. Full variable domain (outside the CDR3, taken from reference TRBV12-5 and TRBJ1-4): DARVTQTPRHKVTEMGQEVTMRCQPILGHNTVFWYRQTMMQGLELLAYFRNRAPLDDSGMPKDRFSAEMPDATLATLKIQPSEPRDSAVYFCADGGINEKLFFGSGTQLSVL.

V usage is TRBV6-5 and J usage is TRBJ1-2; 7 bases fit TRBD1. CDR3 length: 15 residues. CDR1 is MNHEY and CDR2 is SVGAGI in the germline V gene. After removal of 6 bases from V and 2 bases from J, the junction contained 9 bases not matched to a gene. The CDR3 bases are TGTGCCAGCAGCCAACACCGGGACAGAAACTATGGCTACACCTTC. It yields the protein CASSQHRDRNYGYTF.

This clone has only one observation. The chain has TRBV5-1 and TRBJ1-2, with D maybe TRBD1 (6 bases). The germline V gene encodes CDR1 SGHRS and CDR2 YFSETQ. Trimming cost V 1 base and J 4 bases, with 14 bases left between them. This CDR3 contains 15 residues. The CDR3 coding sequence is TGCGCCAGCAGCTTGACGACAGGCGCATTCTATGGCTACACCTTC. Protein product: CASSLTTGAFYGYTF.

This clone was recorded only once. The chain carries TRBV6-6 and TRBJ1-2, with D tentatively TRBD1 (5 bases). The CDR3 spans 15 residues. V dropped 7 bases and J dropped 1 base, with 16 bases sitting between them. Per germline, CDR1 MNHNY and CDR2 SVGAGI (reference sequence). The CDR3 sequence is CASTGTLSLNYGYTF. The CDR3 DNA follows: TGTGCCAGCACCGGGACTCTTTCGCTTAACTATGGCTACACCTTC.

The chain links TRBV2 to TRBJ1-5; 7 bases match TRBD1. V gave up 7 bases and J gave up 7 bases; unmatched junction bases: 7. The length of the CDR3 is 13 residues. CDR1 and CDR2 from the germline V gene are SNHLY and FYNNEI. The CDR3 is CASMDRRKQPQHF. The CDR3 DNA follows: TGTGCCAGCATGGACAGGAGGAAGCAGCCCCAGCATTTT.

This rearrangement joins TRBV20-1 to TRBJ1-2; D is unresolved. This CDR3 comprises 10 residues. The V and J ends lost 6 bases and 7 bases respectively, with 9 bases between them. CDR1 is DFQATT, CDR2 SNEGSKA, per germline (reference sequence). CDR3 region: CSAGGGGYTF. The CDR3 nucleotides are TGCAGTGCCGGTGGTGGTGGCTACACCTTC.

This rearrangement joins TRBV12-3 or TRBV12-4 to TRBJ2-7; D gene unclear. The CDR3 contains 13 residues. Trimming stripped 1 base from V and 10 bases from J, with 14 bases between. Here the CDR3 DNA reads TGTGCCAGCAGTTTAGATCCTATCCCCTCTCAGTACTTC. As protein: CASSLDPIPSQYF.

This chain links TRBV11-1 with TRBJ2-3, with D maybe TRBD2 (5 bases). CDR3 length: 15 residues. Germline CDR1 is SGHAT and CDR2 is FQDESV (reference sequence). The V end was cut by 5 bases, the J end by 2 bases, with 14 bases between. Here the CDR3 reads CASSPRGSFTDTQYF. The DNA of the CDR3 is TGTGCCAGCAGCCCGAGAGGGAGTTTCACAGATACGCAGTATTTT.